The source of this TCR beta chain is a study of cytomegalovirus exposure and HLA in healthy donors. About the study: Ancestry clustering placed 81% of 300 to 400 genotyped donors in the Caucasian-associated cluster.

The germline CDR1 and CDR2 sequences are SGHAT and FQNNGV. There are 16 residues in the CDR3. Trimming removed 5 bases from V and 5 bases from J; junction bases left unmatched: 15. With 60 Vbeta and 13 Jbeta primers, the PCR was carried out. Per the authors' pipeline: A later analysis tallied roughly 77 million unique TCR beta chains, some 12 million of them shared. Generated by immunoSEQ multiplex PCR, the TCRdb table keeps only in-frame clones and is missing some. The V and J calls and clone size come from that table; D and trimming were worked out from the DNA. The sample comprises over 75,000 clones, over 75% of which are singletons, and around 6% rests with the top ten. In this sample, this clone turned up once. Its antigen remains unknown. Study-wide results and caveats: The number of N-insertions in an Asian-associated ancestry cluster was reportedly below the 666-donor mean in a later analysis.

The clonotype was recovered from a female donor in good health and CMV-seronegative. This chain links TRBV11-2 with TRBJ2-7; TRBD1 aligns across 7 bases. Specimen: PBMCs. CDR3 in amino acids: CASSVIGTALWNEQYF. The CDR3 DNA is TGTGCCAGCAGCGTAATAGGGACAGCTTTATGGAACGAGCAGTACTTC.